The 24 T cell receptor beta chains below come from one sample, sequenced in a study of Graves' ophthalmopathy and Graves' hyperthyroidism. Amplification from RNA transcripts yielded the TCR beta CDR3 regions. The first-round RT-PCR employed HTBI primers together with the Qiagen OneStep RT-PCR kit. A multiplex PCR was then performed as the second round. TCRdb independently ran MiXCR on the multiplex PCR reads; one entry per CDR3 protein. The sample carries almost 400,000 distinct CDR3 sequences, roughly 18% recorded once. The specimen sequenced was peripheral blood. These receptors were obtained from a young woman with Graves' ophthalmopathy.

This clonotype came up many times. The J gene is TRBJ2-7, the V gene TRBV6-4; 10 bases map to TRBD2. V shed 9 bases and J 5 bases; nucleotides not matched to a gene: 7. The CDR3 totals 13 residues. Germline assignment: CDR1 MRHNA and CDR2 SNTAGT. CDR3 residues: CASSIAGGDEQYF. DNA for the CDR3: TGTGCCAGTAGTATAGCGGGAGGAGACGAGCAGTACTTC.

The chain links TRBV28 to TRBJ1-1; the match to TRBD1 covers 8 bases. CDR1 MDHEN and CDR2 SYDVKM come from the germline V gene. The CDR3 consists of 16 residues. With V trimmed by 7 bases and J by 1 base, 11 bases remained unmatched. DNA of the CDR3: TGTGCCAGCACCCTGGGACAGGAGCTACCGAACACTGAAGCTTTCTTT. Translated, it gives CASTLGQELPNTEAFF.

This clonotype was counted ten times or more. V gene TRBV5-1 combines with J gene TRBJ1-2; no reliable D call. Germline lookup yields CDR1 SGHRS and CDR2 YFSETQ. Between the trimmed V and J ends, which lost 3 bases and 8 bases, there was a span of 11 bases. The CDR3 sequence is 12 residues long. CDR3 bases: TGCGCCAGCAGCTCGGGCGTCAAGGGCTACACCTTC. Translation: CASSSGVKGYTF. The variable domain in full, completed from reference TRBV5-1 and TRBJ1-2, reads KAGVTQTPRYLIKTRGQQVTLSCSPISGHRSVSWYQQTPGQGLQFLFEYFSETQRNKGNFPGRFSGRQFSNSRSEMNVSTLELGDSALYLCASSSGVKGYTFGSGTRLTVV.

This clonotype was recorded at least ten times. V is TRBV24-1 and J is TRBJ2-7; 7 bases match TRBD1. J gave up 0 bases and V 5 bases, and 9 bases lay outside the gene matches. This CDR3 has 16 residues. Germline loops: CDR1 KGHDR, CDR2 SFDVKD. The CDR3 DNA sequence: TGTGCCACCAGTGTGCCTCGAGGGGGCGGCTCCTACGAGCAGTACTTC. Protein: CATSVPRGGGSYEQYF.

This clonotype was counted many times. This sequence joins TRBV14 and TRBJ1-2; D may be TRBD1 (5 bases). The CDR3 consists of 13 residues. V was clipped by 1 base and J by 8 bases, with 11 bases between them. The germline V gene encodes CDR1 SGHDN and CDR2 FVKESK. The DNA of the CDR3 is TGTGCCAGCAGCCAAGGGGGCACGGAAGGCTACACCTTC. The encoded protein is CASSQGGTEGYTF.

This clonotype was counted at least ten times. The rearrangement uses TRBV29-1 and TRBJ2-2; D gene uncertain. There are 11 residues in the CDR3. V was clipped by 7 bases and J by 5 bases, with 8 bases between them. Germline CDR1 is SQVTM and CDR2 is ANQGSEA. The CDR3 coding sequence is TGCAGCGCCAAGACTACCGGGGAGCTGTTTTTT. It translates to CSAKTTGELFF.

This clonotype occurred many times. This sequence joins TRBV12-3 or TRBV12-4 and TRBJ1-2, with TRBD1 as a possible D gene (6 bases). This CDR3 region has 15 residues. Trimming pared 4 bases from V and 4 bases from J, leaving 16 bases between. The CDR3 coding sequence is TGTGCCAGCAGTTGGTTGAGTGGGGACACCTATGGCTACACCTTC. Protein: CASSWLSGDTYGYTF.

This clonotype has a count of ten or more. The chain joins TRBV6-5 to TRBJ1-6; 7 positions match TRBD1. Germline V lookup: CDR1 MNHEY, CDR2 SVGAGI. The trim removed 4 bases at V and 5 bases at J, leaving 5 bases unmatched. The CDR3 runs 15 residues. The CDR3 nucleotides are TGTGCCAGCAGTTTAAACAGGGGCGATAATTCACCCCTCCACTTT. This encodes CASSLNRGDNSPLHF.

This clonotype showed up many times. Here the CDR3 reads CASSYWNTGELFF. CDR3 coding DNA: TGTGCCAGCAGTTACTGGAACACCGGGGAGCTGTTTTTT. The gene calls are TRBV6-2 or TRBV6-3 and TRBJ2-2; no clear D. The germline V and J ends were trimmed by 1 base and 1 base, with 1 base remaining between them. Germline CDR1 is MNHEY and CDR2 is SVGEGT. This CDR3 has 13 amino acids.

A few counts support this clonotype. V usage is TRBV5-1 and J usage is TRBJ2-7; TRBD1 matches at 8 bases. The CDR3 contains 15 residues. The germline V gene encodes CDR1 SGHRS and CDR2 YFSETQ. The V segment lost 0 bases and the J segment 5 bases; nucleotides outside the gene matches: 7. The CDR3, as DNA: TGCGCCAGCAGCTTGGTCGGCAGGGGGCCGAACGAGCAGTACTTC. Translation: CASSLVGRGPNEQYF.

Ten or more counts support this clonotype. V gene TRBV13 combines with J gene TRBJ1-3; D is undetermined. Germline assignment: CDR1 PRHDT and CDR2 FYEKMQ (reference sequence). The V gene lost 2 bases and the J gene lost 0 bases, with 5 bases spanning the gap. CDR3 length equals 14 residues. CDR3 loop: CASSLFNSGNTIYF. The CDR3 DNA follows: TGTGCCAGCAGCTTATTCAACTCTGGAAACACCATATATTTT.

This clonotype was counted at least ten times. V and J are TRBV20-1 and TRBJ1-1, with D unclear. The germline V and J ends were trimmed by 3 bases and 7 bases, with 15 bases remaining between them. CDR1 and CDR2 from the germline V gene are DFQATT and SNEGSKA (reference sequence). The CDR3 sequence is 13 residues long. CDR3 sequence reads: CSASETWTFEAFF. CDR3 bases: TGCAGTGCTAGTGAGACCTGGACGTTTGAAGCTTTCTTT.

At least ten counts were recorded for this clonotype. This sequence joins TRBV28 and TRBJ2-7; possible D gene TRBD2, 5 bases. The CDR3 totals 14 residues. Trimming stripped 5 bases from V and 5 bases from J, with 16 bases between. Germline values: CDR1 MDHEN, CDR2 SYDVKM. The CDR3 nucleotides read TGTGCCAGCAGTCCCACGGGGTGGAGTAACGAGCAGTACTTC. It translates to CASSPTGWSNEQYF.

This clonotype was seen ten or more times. The V call is TRBV30, the J call TRBJ2-2, with 8 bases that match TRBD2. V was pared by 3 bases and J by 7 bases, with 7 bases of the junction left unmatched. This CDR3 region has 14 residues. Germline CDR1 and CDR2: GTSNPN and SVGIG (reference sequence). CDR3 region: CAWRGGLVIGELFF. The CDR3 nucleotides are TGTGCCTGGAGGGGGGGACTAGTCATCGGGGAGCTGTTTTTT.

This clonotype was recorded many times. This chain joins TRBV28 and TRBJ1-2; D is unclear. Deletions cut 2 bases from V and 2 bases from J, with 12 bases between. In germline, CDR1 is MDHEN, CDR2 SYDVKM. This CDR3 region has 15 residues. The chain's CDR3 is CASSLPLELNYGYTF. The CDR3 DNA is TGTGCCAGCAGTTTACCTTTGGAACTCAACTATGGCTACACCTTC.

The V call is TRBV6-1, the J call TRBJ2-7; D not certain. The CDR3 has 14 amino acids. Germline-derived CDR1 and CDR2 are MNHNS and SASEGT. V was cut by 6 bases and J by 1 base, with 13 bases left in between. The CDR3 reads CASSPGIPSYEQYF. The CDR3 DNA sequence: TGTGCCAGCAGCCCCGGCATACCTTCCTACGAGCAGTACTTC.

This clonotype showed up many times. The chain joins TRBV7-8 to TRBJ2-2; perhaps TRBD1 as D (5 bases). The CDR3 extends over 13 amino acids. The germline V and J ends were trimmed by 3 bases and 6 bases, with 8 bases remaining between them. From germline, CDR1 is SGHVS and CDR2 FQNEAQ. Here the CDR3 reads CASSFRVSGELFF. The CDR3 DNA sequence: TGTGCCAGCAGCTTCAGGGTTTCCGGGGAGCTGTTTTTT.

This clonotype was detected many times. The V and J genes are TRBV27 and TRBJ1-2; D is unresolved. Germline V CDR1 and CDR2: MNHEY, SMNVEV (reference sequence). This CDR3 contains 14 residues. Deletions cut 2 bases from V and 14 bases from J, with 21 bases between. For the CDR3, the DNA is TGTGCCAGCAGTTTAAACGGGAAGGCCGCCTCGGGTACCTTC. This gives the protein CASSLNGKAASGTF.

CDR3 in amino acids: CASSLTRTAGYGYTF. The DNA of the CDR3 is TGTGCCAGCAGCTTAACTCGGACAGCCGGCTATGGCTACACCTTC. The chain is built from TRBV7-2 and TRBJ1-2; D is possibly TRBD1 (6 bases). The CDR3 loop spans 15 amino acids. V lost 2 bases and J 4 bases, leaving 14 bases between the germline ends. Germline V lookup: CDR1 SGHTA, CDR2 FQGNSA.

This clonotype has ten or more counts. This rearrangement joins TRBV7-8 to TRBJ1-1; D might be TRBD1 (5 bases). Trimming left V 5 bases short and J 6 bases short, with 13 bases between. This CDR3 comprises 13 residues. Germline loops: CDR1 SGHVS, CDR2 FQNEAQ. CDR3 amino acids: CASSPGPVSEAFF. CDR3 bases: TGTGCCAGCAGCCCGGGACCGGTCTCTGAAGCTTTCTTT.

The table lists this clonotype with many counts. The V and J genes are TRBV6-2 or TRBV6-3 and TRBJ2-7, with unresolved D. The V gene lost 5 bases and the J gene lost 4 bases, with 6 bases spanning the gap. Per germline, CDR1 MNHEY and CDR2 SVGEGT. The CDR3 contains 11 residues. CDR3 nucleotide sequence: TGTGCCAGCAGTGCCCCTTACGAGCAGTACTTC. Translation gives CASSAPYEQYF.

This clonotype was seen many times. The chain recombines TRBV7-9 with TRBJ1-1; TRBD1 matches 7 bases. Germline V gene sequence: CDR1 SEHNR, CDR2 FQNEAQ (reference sequence). The CDR3 is 13 residues long. The ends lost 5 bases at V and 10 bases at J; junction bases unmatched: 10. The CDR3 protein is CASSPGVTGVAFF. CDR3 nucleotides: TGTGCCAGCAGCCCCGGGGTCACAGGGGTAGCTTTCTTT.

This clonotype has ten or more counts. This chain joins TRBV6-2 or TRBV6-3 and TRBJ2-1, with a possible D match to TRBD2 (5 bases). This CDR3 has 14 residues. Germline assignment: CDR1 MNHEY and CDR2 SVGEGT. V lost 8 bases and J 8 bases, leaving 19 bases between the germline ends. In DNA form, the CDR3 reads TGTGCCAGCGTGGGGAGTGGGTGGGAACATGAGCAGTTCTTC. It translates to CASVGSGWEHEQFF.

This clonotype showed up many times. The V and J genes are TRBV5-1 and TRBJ2-5, with D maybe TRBD1 (6 bases). V was shortened by 2 bases and J by 1 base, with 15 bases between the two germline ends. Germline V gene lookup returns CDR1 SGHRS and CDR2 YFSETQ. The CDR3 is 16 amino acids. The CDR3 DNA reads as TGCGCCAGCAGCTTTCTCACAGGGTTCGGCCAAGAGACCCAGTACTTC. Protein product: CASSFLTGFGQETQYF.